What follows is one T cell receptor (beta chain) and its context. No antigen is known for it. Base qualities are not provided; no much larger clone lies one nucleotide away. This sample was taken from a study of blood T cell repertoires in COVID-19 (dated by TCRdb to between 2020 and 2021). Some background on the complete study: Collaborator samples came from the United States, Italy and Spain and covered acute and convalescent phases of COVID-19. The prospective study material was composed of cDNA or gDNA derived from T cells, B-cell-depleted T cells, or PBMCs. Where HLA class I and class II types were available, the types were taken from metadata supplied by the sample provider, not from assay-based typing. Samples came from the ongoing ImmuneRACE study (first 160 participants) plus 1,254 subjects from 6 global collaborators. The dataset comprised deeply sampled blood TCRbeta repertoires from subjects exposed to, actively infected with, or recovered from COVID-19. The repertoires were released in a freely available public database meant as a resource for research on the immune response to SARS-CoV-2. Sample metadata almost always included a de-identified subject ID, COVID-19 status, age in years and sex.

In the prospective study, participants were roughly 18 to 100 years old, resided in fewer than 25 geographic areas of the United States, and were enrolled through a virtual design. To assign participants to cohorts, the prospective study relied on clinical history that participants themselves reported in a screening survey and a study questionnaire. Recovered participants in ImmuneRACE Cohort 3 were defined by two consecutive negative NP/OP PCR tests, clearance by a healthcare professional, or resolution of symptoms. In the prospective study, whole blood, serum and a nasopharyngeal or oropharyngeal swab were collected from each participant by mobile phlebotomists. Participants in the prospective study had the option to provide additional blood draws and questionnaires over a 2-month period. Before DNA extraction, blood samples from the prospective study were shipped at room temperature or frozen.

Spanning cysteine to phenylalanine, the CDR3 consists of 18 amino acids. The read is trimmed to its CDR3 DNA, 54 bases read in frame from base 1. The germline V end is reduced by 2 bases and the J end by 5 bases; junction bases left unmatched: 13. Via the germline V gene, CDR1 is MDHEN and CDR2 SYDVKM. General findings and caveats noted by the study authors: How much clinical and demographic metadata was included differed by source and by participant, and the metadata was provided uncurated.

TCRbeta CDR3 regions were amplified from genomic DNA using the immunoSEQ Assay, a bias-controlled multiplex PCR. From the authors' description of their analysis: Nucleated cell counts per sample were estimated from amplification of reference gene primers within the assay. To quantify the absolute abundance of each unique TCRbeta CDR3 rearrangement, sequence reads were collapsed and filtered. For each sample, productive Simpson clonality was calculated by taking the square root of Simpson's diversity index across productive rearrangements. Drawn from immuneACCESS, this table holds only the in-frame rearrangements with V and J called that TCRdb kept. Clones are partly lost; checked studies trace under half to an unresolved V gene and leave the rest unexplained. V and J calls and clone size come straight from that table; D and trimming were deduced from the DNA. The sample profile shows some 200,000 clones; roughly 82% of them were found once. Of the sample, over 9.5% is held by the ten largest clones.

The TCR sequence derives from a man aged 40-55 years who had recovered from COVID-19. The chain joins TRBV28 to TRBJ1-2, and 11 junction bases match TRBD1. Sequencing was performed on PBMCs or T cells enriched from blood (not recorded which). The nucleotide sequence reads as follows: TGTGCCAGCAGTTTAGGAGCTACCGCGGGACAGGGGGTATATGGCTACACCTTC. Its protein is CASSLGATAGQGVYGYTF.